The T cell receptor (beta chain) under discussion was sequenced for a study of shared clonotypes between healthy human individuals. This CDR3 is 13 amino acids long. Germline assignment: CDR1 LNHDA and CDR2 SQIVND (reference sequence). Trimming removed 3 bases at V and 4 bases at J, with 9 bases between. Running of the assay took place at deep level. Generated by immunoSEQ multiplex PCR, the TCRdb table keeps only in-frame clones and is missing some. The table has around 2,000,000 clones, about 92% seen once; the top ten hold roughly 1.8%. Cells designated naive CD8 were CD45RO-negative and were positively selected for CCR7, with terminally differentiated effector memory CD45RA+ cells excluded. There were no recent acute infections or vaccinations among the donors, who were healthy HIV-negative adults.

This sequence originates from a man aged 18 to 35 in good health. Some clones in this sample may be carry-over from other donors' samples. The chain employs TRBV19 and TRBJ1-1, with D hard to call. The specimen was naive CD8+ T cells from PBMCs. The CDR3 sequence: CASSMSGSTEAFF. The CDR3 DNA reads TGTGCCAGTAGTATGTCAGGAAGCACTGAAGCTTTCTTT.